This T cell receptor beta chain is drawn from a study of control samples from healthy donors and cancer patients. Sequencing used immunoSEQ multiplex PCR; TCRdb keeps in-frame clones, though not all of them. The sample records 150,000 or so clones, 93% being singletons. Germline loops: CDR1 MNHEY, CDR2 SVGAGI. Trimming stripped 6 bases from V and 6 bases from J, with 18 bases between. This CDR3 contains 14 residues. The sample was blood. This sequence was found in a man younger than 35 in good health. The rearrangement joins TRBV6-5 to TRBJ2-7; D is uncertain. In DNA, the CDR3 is TGTGCCAGCAGATCGGGCCACTCCACGGTCGAGCAGTACTTC. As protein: CASRSGHSTVEQYF.